What follows is one TCR beta chain and its context. This sample is drawn from a study of blood T cell repertoires in COVID-19. Overall study: COVID-19 samples from acute and convalescent phases originated in the United States, Italy and Spain.

Germline CDR1 is LNHDA and CDR2 is SQIVND (reference sequence). The CDR3 consists of 13 residues. V gave up 8 bases and J gave up 7 bases; unmatched junction bases: 6. The Seattle patients joined while their infection was active and were tracked longitudinally afterward. In the original workflow: It was from reference gene primer amplification that nucleated cell counts were estimated. Only in-frame clones appear in the TCRdb table, and some are missing; sequencing was by immunoSEQ multiplex PCR. D and trimming come from the DNA, and the V and J calls and clone size come from that table. The repertoire holds more than 300,000 clones, with roughly 91% as singletons.

The source material was peripheral blood. The chain uses TRBV19 and TRBJ1-5; 9 bases are a match to TRBD1. The origin of this receptor is a woman in her twenties or thirties with COVID-19, enrolled during active disease. The DNA for the CDR3 is TGTGCCAGTTCCGGGACAGGGAGACAGCCCCAGCATTTT. Its protein product is CASSGTGRQPQHF. Combining the CDR3 with reference TRBV19 and TRBJ1-5 gives the whole variable domain DGGITQSPKYLFRKEGQNVTLSCEQNLNHDAMYWYRQDPGQGLRLIYYSQIVNDFQKGDIAEGYSVSREKKESFPLTVTSAQKNPTAFYLCASSGTGRQPQHFGDGTRLSIL.